This is a list of T cell receptor beta chains from one sample in a study of beta chain features in type 1 diabetes. Generated by immunoSEQ multiplex PCR, the TCRdb table keeps only in-frame clones and is missing some. The sample includes about 710,000 clones, about 14% of them seen just once. Sequences were obtained from naive CD4+ T cells from blood. The receptors shown here come from a man in his late teens or twenties with type 1 diabetes. Both conserved end residues are part of each CDR3. D genes are given only for firm matches. Clone size is shown for a subset of rows, as once, few, many or a class of expanded clone.

d_call j_call clone_size v_call cdr3_nt cdr3_aa
- TRBJ1-1 - TRBV7-2 TGTGCCAGCAGCGCCTCGGGGTCGCGTCGAGCTTTCTTT CASSASGSRRAFF
- TRBJ2-7 few TRBV5-6 TGTGCCAGCAGCTTCGCCATAGGGGTGATCCCCGAGGGAGAGCAGTACTTC CASSFAIGVIPEGEQYF
TRBD1 TRBJ2-5 few TRBV4-2 TGTGCCAGCAGGCAGGGACAGGGGGAAGAGACCCAGTACTTC CASRQGQGEETQYF
- TRBJ2-1 few TRBV7-9 TGTGCCAGCAGCTTTTCGGGGCATGAGCAGTTCTTC CASSFSGHEQFF
TRBD2 TRBJ2-1 few TRBV10-2 TGCGCCAGCATAGGACTAGCTGGCGATGAGCAGTTCTTC CASIGLAGDEQFF
TRBD2 TRBJ2-1 - TRBV29-1 TGCAGCGCCGGGACTAGCGGGAGAAATGAGCAGTTCTTC CSAGTSGRNEQFF
- TRBJ2-7 - TRBV29-1 TGCAGCGCCTCAGGGCAGGGACTCGAGCAGTACTTC CSASGQGLEQYF
- TRBJ2-3 few TRBV6-5 TGTGCCAGCGGCCCAGAGGGCACAGATACGCAGTATTTT CASGPEGTDTQYF
TRBD2 TRBJ2-3 - TRBV9 TGTGCCAGCACCTCCGGGACTAGCTACACAGATACGCAGTATTTT CASTSGTSYTDTQYF
- TRBJ2-2 few TRBV29-1 TGCAGCGTTGAAGTTCAGCCTAAAGGGACCGGGGAGCTGTTTTTT CSVEVQPKGTGELFF
- TRBJ2-4 - TRBV18 TGTGCCAGCTCACCTCCCGGACAAGCCATTCAGTACTTC CASSPPGQAIQYF
TRBD1 TRBJ2-6 - TRBV10-3 TGTGCCGCGGACAGGGGTGACACTGCTGGGGCCAACGTCCTGACTTTC CAADRGDTAGANVLTF
- TRBJ2-7 few TRBV18 TGTGCCAGCTCACCACCGGGGGGGCCGAACGAGCAGTACTTC CASSPPGGPNEQYF
- TRBJ2-6 few TRBV2 TGTGCCAGCAGTGACAGGACGGGAGGGGCCAACGTCCTGACTTTC CASSDRTGGANVLTF
- TRBJ2-6 - TRBV25-1 TGTGCCAGCAGTGAATTTCTGGACTCTGGGGCCAACGTCCTGACTTTC CASSEFLDSGANVLTF
- TRBJ2-7 few TRBV6-5 TGTGCCAGCAGCCGGTCACAGAGCCTCTACGAGCAGTACTTC CASSRSQSLYEQYF
- TRBJ2-5 - TRBV30 TGTGCCTGGAGTGTCCTTGGCACTAGGGGAGAGACCCAGTACTTC CAWSVLGTRGETQYF
- TRBJ1-2 few TRBV12-5 TGTGCTAGTGGTTTGGCCCCTCCTGGGGGCTACACCTTC CASGLAPPGGYTF
- TRBJ2-1 few TRBV2 TGTGCCAGCAGTCAGGGTAAGGGTAGTACTGAGCAGTTCTTC CASSQGKGSTEQFF
TRBD1 TRBJ2-2 - TRBV7-8 TGTGCCAGCAGCCCGGGGGGACAGGGAGACACCGGGGAGCTGTTTTTT CASSPGGQGDTGELFF
- TRBJ1-4 - TRBV10-3 TGTGCCATCAGCGAAGAGATTAATGAAAAACTGTTTTTT CAISEEINEKLFF
TRBD2 TRBJ2-4 few TRBV5-6 TGTGCCAGCAGCACGGGGGGAGAGGGAGACATTCAGTACTTC CASSTGGEGDIQYF
TRBD2 TRBJ2-1 once TRBV11-1 TGTGCCAGCAGCTTAGTATCGAGCGGGAGCGGTGAAATTCATGAGCAGTTCTTC CASSLVSSGSGEIHEQFF
TRBD2 TRBJ2-5 few TRBV9 TGTGCCAGCAGCGTACAGGGGACTAGCGGGTACCAAGAGACCCAGTACTTC CASSVQGTSGYQETQYF
- TRBJ2-1 - TRBV7-2 TGTGCCAGCAGCTTAGGGGCAAACAATGAGCAGTTCTTC CASSLGANNEQFF
TRBD1 TRBJ1-2 - TRBV10-3 TGTGCCATCACCGCACAGGGGGCAGACGGCTACACCTTC CAITAQGADGYTF
- TRBJ2-2 - TRBV2 TGTGCCAGCACCGGAGGAAGGGCGCAGGGCGGGGAGCTGTTTTTT CASTGGRAQGGELFF
- TRBJ2-2 - TRBV7-2 TGTGCCAGCAGCTTATACGCCGGGGAGCTGTTTTTT CASSLYAGELFF
TRBD2 TRBJ2-7 few TRBV5-1 TGCGCCAGCAGCTTGGCAGGAGTAGCGGGGTTCGAGCAGTACTTC CASSLAGVAGFEQYF
- TRBJ2-1 - TRBV9 TGTGCCAGCAGCGTAGCGGGGGCCACCTACAATGAGCAGTTCTTC CASSVAGATYNEQFF